The following is a TCR beta chain sequence with its context. The antigen remains undetermined. Method: immunoSEQ multiplex PCR; TCRdb's copy keeps in-frame clones and lacks some. This sample yields some 87,000 clones, of which around 90% are seen a single time; 4% to 6% belongs to the top ten. This sample stems from a study of T cell responses to AZD1222 COVID-19 vaccine. This CDR3 region has 16 residues. V was pared by 2 bases and J by 0 bases, with 15 bases between. In germline, CDR1 is SGHRS, CDR2 YFSETQ. Study-wide points: Clonal diversity may have been underestimated, and the donors were mostly white British, with more females than males. Recipients of AZD1222 seropositive at baseline numbered only five or six.

The sequence was obtained from an adult in good health. This rearrangement joins TRBV5-1 to TRBJ2-7, with a tentative D call TRBD2 (6 bases). This specimen consisted of peripheral blood, obtained on day 0 of MenACWY control vaccination. The CDR3 sequence: CASSFSWDSTSYEQYF. The CDR3 DNA follows: TGCGCCAGCAGCTTCTCCTGGGACTCCACCTCCTACGAGCAGTACTTC.